The 21 T cell receptor beta chains presented below share a single source sample, sequenced in a study of blood T cell repertoires in COVID-19. Assay used: immunoSEQ multiplex PCR; TCRdb lists only in-frame clones, some missing. This repertoire shows 150,000 or so clones, just under 85% found once; its top ten account for 3% to 3.5%. Sample: peripheral blood. These receptors came from an elderly woman with acute or convalescent COVID-19.

The V and J genes are TRBV29-1 and TRBJ1-4; 9 bases match TRBD1. The CDR3 is 14 residues long. Germline V gene sequence: CDR1 SQVTM, CDR2 ANQGSEA. Unmatched junction bases numbered 8, after V lost 4 bases and J lost 8 bases. CDR3 in amino acids: CSVVPGTGMEKLFF. The CDR3, as DNA: TGCAGCGTTGTTCCTGGGACAGGGATGGAAAAACTGTTTTTT.

This sequence joins TRBV5-4 and TRBJ1-2; possible D gene TRBD1, 5 bases. V was shortened by 7 bases and J by 10 bases, with 23 bases between the two germline ends. The CDR3 covers 14 residues. Germline CDR1 is SGHNT and CDR2 is YYREEE (reference sequence). The CDR3 region is CASFHPRGNGDYTF. The DNA for the CDR3 is TGTGCCAGCTTCCATCCGCGGGGGAACGGGGACTACACCTTC. Looking up the rest from reference TRBV5-4 and TRBJ1-2 gives the full variable domain: ETGVTQSPTHLIKTRGQQVTLRCSSQSGHNTVSWYQQALGQGPQFIFQYYREEENGRGNFPPRFSGLQFPNYSSELNVNALELDDSALYLCASFHPRGNGDYTFGSGTRLTVV.

The chain is built from TRBV6-1 and TRBJ2-7, with unresolved D. The CDR3 runs 14 residues. The germline V gene encodes CDR1 MNHNS and CDR2 SASEGT. Trimming took 2 bases from V and 0 from J, leaving 8 bases between them. The CDR3 bases are TGTGCCAGCAGTGAACAGGCCCTCTCCTACGAGCAGTACTTC. It encodes CASSEQALSYEQYF.

The rearrangement links TRBV4-3 to TRBJ1-3, with D possibly matching TRBD1 (5 bases). The CDR3 covers 17 residues. Trimming left V 0 bases short and J 4 bases short, with 16 bases between. Germline-derived CDR1 and CDR2 are LGHNA and YSLEER. The CDR3 here is CASSQDTRAGGGNTIYF. The DNA for the CDR3 is TGCGCCAGCAGCCAAGATACGCGGGCCGGGGGAGGAAACACCATATATTTT.

The J gene is TRBJ2-5, the V gene TRBV19; the match to TRBD1 covers 10 bases. After removal of 8 bases from V and 2 bases from J, the junction contained 2 bases not matched to a gene. The CDR3 has 13 residues. From germline, CDR1 is LNHDA and CDR2 SQIVND (reference sequence). CDR3 loop: CASGQGDQETQYF. CDR3 coding DNA: TGTGCCAGTGGACAGGGGGATCAAGAGACCCAGTACTTC.

The chain is built from TRBV9 and TRBJ1-1, with a possible D match to TRBD1 (5 bases). The germline V and J ends were trimmed by 0 bases and 0 bases, with 9 bases remaining between them. The CDR3 totals 15 residues. Germline V gene sequence: CDR1 SGDLS, CDR2 YYNGEE. In nucleotides, the CDR3 is TGTGCCAGCAGCGTAGGTTGGGGCATGAACACTGAAGCTTTCTTT. Encoded protein: CASSVGWGMNTEAFF.

The CDR3 is CASSEATDRNEKLFF. The CDR3 DNA reads as TGTGCCAGCAGTGAAGCAACAGACAGAAATGAAAAACTGTTTTTT. This chain uses TRBV6-1 with TRBJ1-4, with TRBD1 as a possible D gene (5 bases). CDR3 length: 15 residues. Germline CDR1 and CDR2: MNHNS and SASEGT. V lost 0 bases and J 5 bases, leaving 10 bases between the germline ends.

The V gene is TRBV6-5, the J gene TRBJ1-2; D remains unclear. The CDR3 consists of 15 residues. V was trimmed by 5 bases and J by 0 bases, leaving 13 bases between them. Germline V gives CDR1 MNHEY, CDR2 SVGAGI. The CDR3 DNA reads TGTGCCAGCAGTCCCACTCGTTCGTCTAACTATGGCTACACCTTC. Protein: CASSPTRSSNYGYTF.

The sample holds one count of this clone. The chain recombines TRBV27 with TRBJ2-1, with 10 bases that match TRBD2. The CDR3 is 15 amino acids. The germline V gene encodes CDR1 MNHEY and CDR2 SMNVEV (reference sequence). With 6 bases clipped from V and 6 bases from J, the junction kept 8 bases outside the gene matches. This chain's CDR3 is CASRGTGLATNEQFF. DNA of the CDR3: TGTGCCAGCAGGGGCACGGGACTAGCGACCAATGAGCAGTTCTTC.

This clone has just one count. The V gene is TRBV11-1, the J gene TRBJ2-7; D possibly corresponds to TRBD2 (6 bases). With 4 bases removed from V and 4 bases from J, the gap between germline ends came to 14 bases. Per germline, CDR1 SGHAT and CDR2 FQDESV (reference sequence). CDR3 length equals 14 residues. Written as DNA, the CDR3 is TGTGCCAGCAGCTACTCCCGGGGGTCGTACGAGCAGTACTTC. Translating it yields CASSYSRGSYEQYF.

V is TRBV4-1 and J is TRBJ1-5, with a possible D match to TRBD1 (6 bases). The CDR3 has 16 amino acids. Germline V gene data show CDR1 as MGHRA and CDR2 as YSYEKL. Trimming removed 4 bases at V and 5 bases at J, with 18 bases between. This CDR3 reads CASSPEGGQGYQPQHF. CDR3 coding DNA: TGCGCCAGCAGCCCAGAGGGGGGGCAGGGCTATCAGCCCCAGCATTTT.

This chain joins TRBV7-9 and TRBJ2-1; TRBD1 matches at 8 bases. Germline V CDR1 and CDR2: SEHNR, FQNEAQ (reference sequence). This CDR3 comprises 15 residues. J lost 6 bases, V lost 6 bases, and 10 bases had no gene match. This chain's CDR3 is CASSFSPTGGNEQFF. Written as DNA, the CDR3 is TGTGCCAGCAGTTTTTCCCCTACAGGGGGCAATGAGCAGTTCTTC.

This clone was picked up one time. This chain uses TRBV7-8 with TRBJ1-1; possibly TRBD1 for D (6 bases). The length of the CDR3 is 14 residues. The germline V gene encodes CDR1 SGHVS and CDR2 FQNEAQ. V was trimmed by 1 base and J by 1 base, leaving 7 bases between them. The CDR3 bases are TGTGCCAGCAGCTTAGGGGGGCGGAACACTGAAGCTTTCTTT. This gives the protein CASSLGGRNTEAFF.

The chain links TRBV7-6 to TRBJ2-3, with TRBD1 matching 8 bases. There are 16 residues in the CDR3. J gave up 4 bases and V 5 bases, and 11 bases lay outside the gene matches. The germline gives CDR1 SGHVS, CDR2 FNYEAQ. For the CDR3, the DNA is TGTGCCAGCAGCCCCCAGACAGGGGTGGGGTCAGATACGCAGTATTTT. This encodes CASSPQTGVGSDTQYF.

CDR3 DNA: TGTGCCAGCAGTGAAAGTTATATGGGGGGGAATGGCTACACCTTC. Amino acids: CASSESYMGGNGYTF. The chain joins TRBV6-1 to TRBJ1-2; a weak D match, TRBD1 (5 bases). V was trimmed by 2 bases and J by 6 bases, leaving 16 bases between them. CDR1 and CDR2 (germline): MNHNS, SASEGT. This CDR3 is 15 amino acids long.

This chain joins TRBV25-1 and TRBJ1-2, with D perhaps TRBD1 (6 bases). The CDR3 sequence is 14 residues long. V gave up 1 base and J gave up 6 bases, with 12 bases separating them. In germline, CDR1 is MGHDK, CDR2 SYGVNS. CDR3 nucleotide sequence: TGTGCCAGCAGTGAATCAACAGGGACGAATGGCTACACCTTC. This translates into CASSESTGTNGYTF.

The chain carries TRBV9 and TRBJ1-4; no firm D call. The germline CDR1 and CDR2 sequences are SGDLS and YYNGEE. This CDR3 comprises 13 residues. The ends were cut back, 0 bases at V and 6 bases at J, with 6 bases in the middle. CDR3 DNA: TGTGCCAGCAGCGTAGGCCAGGATGAAAAACTGTTTTTT. Protein sequence: CASSVGQDEKLFF.

The chain combines TRBV19 with TRBJ1-1, with D perhaps TRBD1 (5 bases). CDR3 length equals 13 residues. Trimming removed 3 bases at V and 2 bases at J, with 7 bases between. Germline V gene data show CDR1 as LNHDA and CDR2 as SQIVND (reference sequence). The CDR3 here is CASSMQGNTEAFF. The CDR3 bases are TGTGCCAGTAGTATGCAGGGAAACACTGAAGCTTTCTTT.

The chain employs TRBV3-1 (or the pseudogene TRBV3-2) and TRBJ2-3; D is uncertain. Deletions cut 3 bases from V and 5 bases from J, with 9 bases between. CDR1 is LGHDT, CDR2 YNNKEL, per germline (reference sequence). The CDR3 is 13 residues long. CDR3 region: CASSQRSIDTQYF. In nucleotides, the CDR3 is TGTGCCAGCAGCCAGAGAAGTATAGATACGCAGTATTTT.

Turning to this clone: This sample also contains other DNA sequences that code for the same CDR3. The rearrangement links TRBV3-1 (or the pseudogene TRBV3-2) to TRBJ2-3; 16 bases agree with TRBD2. Germline V gene data show CDR1 as LGHDT and CDR2 as YNNKEL (reference sequence). The CDR3 spans 18 residues. V trimming: 4 bases; J trimming: 0 bases; junction bases outside the gene matches: 4. The chain's CDR3 is CASSPGLAGGLSTDTQYF. The CDR3 nucleotides read TGTGCCAGCAGCCCGGGACTAGCGGGGGGGTTGAGCACAGATACGCAGTATTTT.

This chain links TRBV5-1 with TRBJ2-5, with 11 positions matching TRBD2. Germline CDR1 reads SGHRS; CDR2 reads YFSETQ. Trimming cost V 2 bases and J 2 bases; bases outside gene matches: 5. The CDR3 is made up of 16 amino acids. The CDR3 spells CASSFNSGGAQETQYF. CDR3 DNA: TGCGCCAGCAGCTTTAATAGCGGGGGGGCTCAAGAGACCCAGTACTTC.